These 5 T cell receptor beta chains were all obtained from the same sample, sequenced in a study of T cell responses to AZD1222 COVID-19 vaccine. Measured with immunoSEQ multiplex PCR; TCRdb has only the in-frame clones, and not every one. The repertoire consists of 100,000 to 120,000 clones, with nearly 90% occurring once and the leading ten covering approximately 3%. The sequencing here drew on peripheral blood, taken on day 0 of AZD1222 vaccination. The origin of the receptors is an adult in good health.

This clone appeared once. This rearrangement joins TRBV6-6 to TRBJ2-3, with 7 bases aligning to TRBD1. This CDR3 spans 15 amino acids. The germline gives CDR1 MNHNY, CDR2 SVGAGI (reference sequence). After removal of 2 bases from V and 4 bases from J, the junction contained 6 bases not matched to a gene. CDR3 bases: TGTGCCAGCAGTTACCGGGACAGTATAGCAGATACGCAGTATTTT. This sequence encodes CASSYRDSIADTQYF.

This clone appeared a few times. This chain joins TRBV10-1 and TRBJ2-1; maybe TRBD2 (6 bases). V was pared by 6 bases and J by 9 bases, with 15 bases between. Germline loops: CDR1 WNHNN, CDR2 SYGVQD (reference sequence). The CDR3 has 13 amino acids. For the CDR3, the DNA is TGCGCCAGCAGCTGGTCGGGGGAAGGTGAGCAGTTCTTC. This sequence encodes CASSWSGEGEQFF.

This rearrangement joins TRBV7-2 to TRBJ1-2; no firm D call. CDR3 size: 13 residues. Germline values: CDR1 SGHTA, CDR2 FQGNSA. V shed 5 bases and J shed 7 bases, with 14 bases lying between them. The chain's CDR3 is CASSQVRESGYTF. The CDR3 DNA follows: TGTGCCAGCAGCCAGGTTAGGGAAAGTGGCTACACCTTC.

This clone appeared once. The chain combines TRBV9 with TRBJ1-6; D may be TRBD1 (5 bases). The germline CDR1 and CDR2 sequences are SGDLS and YYNGEE. The CDR3 has 13 amino acids. With 4 bases removed from V and 11 bases from J, the gap between germline ends came to 13 bases. CDR3 in amino acids: CASSFRVSPPLHF. CDR3 in DNA: TGTGCCAGCAGCTTCAGGGTTTCTCCACCCCTCCACTTT.

The chain has TRBV27 and TRBJ2-7; 8 positions agree with TRBD1. This CDR3 is built from 13 residues. Germline CDR1 MNHEY, CDR2 SMNVEV (reference sequence). V lost 6 bases and J lost 3; bases outside the gene matches: 4. The CDR3 loop reads CASRQGAGYEQYF. DNA for the CDR3: TGTGCCAGCAGGCAGGGGGCGGGCTACGAGCAGTACTTC.